Presented here are 13 T cell receptor beta chains from one specimen sequenced in a study of metastatic and nonmetastatic thyroid tumors. Until they underwent thyroid surgery, no patient had received any treatment. TCRdb recomputed clones from the PCR reads via MiXCR. There are over 30,000 clones in the sample; roughly a sixth occur only once, and approximately 13% lies in the top ten. The sequencing input was blood. The receptors come from a male donor with papillary thyroid cancer or a benign thyroid nodule (not recorded which). Some clones in this sample may be carry-over from other donors' samples.

This clone was counted a few times. The chain couples TRBV24-1 to TRBJ2-7; possible D gene TRBD1, 6 bases. The CDR3 runs 14 residues. Germline CDR1 reads KGHDR; CDR2 reads SFDVKD. The V end was cut by 6 bases, the J end by 2 bases, with 13 bases between. CDR3 bases: TGTGCCACCAGTATTTCGGACAGACCCTACGAGCAGTACTTC. Its translation is CATSISDRPYEQYF.

This clone was recorded many times. V and J are TRBV12-3 or TRBV12-4 and TRBJ2-3; D possibly uses TRBD1 or TRBD2 (5 bases each). This CDR3 comprises 14 residues. Trimming stripped 3 bases from V and 1 base from J, with 8 bases between. CDR3 in amino acids: CASSLGVRTDTQYF. CDR3 in DNA: TGTGCCAGCAGTTTGGGGGTACGCACAGATACGCAGTATTTT.

This clone was recorded a few times. This chain joins TRBV28 and TRBJ1-2, with 10 nucleotides matching TRBD1. Trimming cost V 5 bases and J 4 bases; bases outside gene matches: 7. The CDR3 loop spans 15 amino acids. Germline V lookup: CDR1 MDHEN, CDR2 SYDVKM. This CDR3 is CASSPGQGIFYGYTF. The CDR3, as DNA: TGTGCCAGCAGTCCGGGACAGGGGATTTTCTATGGCTACACCTTC.

In this sample, this clone turned up once. V and J are TRBV20-1 and TRBJ2-3; D gene unclear. The germline V gene encodes CDR1 DFQATT and CDR2 SNEGSKA (reference sequence). Trimming pared 5 bases from V and 1 base from J, leaving 16 bases between. The CDR3 covers 15 residues. CDR3 sequence: CSAQYGHTRTDTQYF. The DNA of the CDR3 is TGCAGTGCTCAATACGGTCATACTCGCACAGATACGCAGTATTTT.

This clone showed up just once. The chain combines TRBV20-1 with TRBJ1-2, with D possibly being TRBD1 (5 bases). CDR1 and CDR2 from the germline V gene are DFQATT and SNEGSKA (reference sequence). This CDR3 is 12 amino acids long. Trimming took off 5 bases at V and 2 bases at J, with 9 bases between the two ends. The CDR3 here is CSAPRENYGYTF. The CDR3 region has the DNA TGCAGTGCTCCCAGGGAGAACTATGGCTACACCTTC.

This clone was recorded at least ten times. This sequence joins TRBV6-2 or TRBV6-3 and TRBJ2-1, with 8 bases lining up with TRBD2. The CDR3 length is 15 residues. V lost 7 bases to trimming and J lost 10 bases; unmatched junction nucleotides: 15. The germline V gene has CDR1 MNHEY and CDR2 SVGEGT. CDR3 amino acids: CASTRNRAGALEQFF. In nucleotides, the CDR3 is TGTGCCAGCACCCGAAACCGAGCGGGGGCCCTAGAGCAGTTCTTC.

This clone was seen ten or more times. V and J are TRBV15 and TRBJ2-5, with a weak D call TRBD2 (5 bases). CDR3 length: 15 residues. Germline-derived CDR1 and CDR2 are LNHNV and YYDKDF (reference sequence). V was trimmed by 1 base and J by 5 bases, leaving 14 bases between them. The CDR3 DNA reads as TGTGCCACCAGCAGAGTAGGGCTGACGGGGGAGACCCAGTACTTC. This encodes CATSRVGLTGETQYF.

CDR3 DNA: TGTGCTATCAGCTTAGCGCGCGATATTGCGGGGATTGGCTACACCTTC. Its translation is CAISLARDIAGIGYTF. The chain uses TRBV11-1 and TRBJ1-2, with unresolved D. The CDR3 is made up of 16 amino acids. Germline lookup yields CDR1 SGHAT and CDR2 FQDESV (reference sequence).

This clone was detected once. A much bigger clone sits one base away, suggesting this may be a read error. The chain has TRBV11-2 and TRBJ2-1; tentatively, D is TRBD1 (5 bases). V gave up 2 bases and J gave up 6 bases, with 14 bases separating them. CDR1 is SGHAT and CDR2 is FQNNGV in the germline V gene. This CDR3 is 15 amino acids long. Here the CDR3 reads CASSLSVLQGNEQFF. The CDR3 DNA is TGTGCCAGCAGCTTATCCGTGCTCCAGGGCAATGAGCAGTTCTTC.

This clone was seen repeatedly, ten times or more. This CDR3 reads CASSLGTGILNQPQHF. The CDR3 DNA reads TGTGCCAGCAGCTTAGGGACAGGGATTTTAAATCAGCCCCAGCATTTT. The chain has TRBV11-2 and TRBJ1-5, with 8 bases fitting TRBD1. Germline V gene data show CDR1 as SGHAT and CDR2 as FQNNGV. The V segment lost 1 base and the J segment 4 bases; nucleotides outside the gene matches: 6. The CDR3 runs to 16 residues. The full variable domain, rest sourced from reference TRBV11-2 and TRBJ1-5, is EAGVAQSPRYKIIEKRQSVAFWCNPISGHATLYWYQQILGQGPKLLIQFQNNGVVDDSQLPKDRFSAERLKGVDSTLKIQPAKLEDSAVYLCASSLGTGILNQPQHFGDGTRLSIL.

This clone was observed a few times. The chain is built from TRBV6-2 or TRBV6-3 and TRBJ1-1; a weak D match, TRBD1 (5 bases). The CDR3 consists of 14 residues. Germline CDR1 reads MNHEY; CDR2 reads SVGEGT. Between the trimmed V and J ends, which lost 3 bases and 1 base, there was a span of 9 bases. The CDR3 DNA is TGTGCCAGCAGTTATGGGGGGTCGAACACTGAAGCTTTCTTT. It encodes CASSYGGSNTEAFF.

This clone was picked up many times. This rearrangement joins TRBV18 to TRBJ1-1, with a tentative D call TRBD1 (5 bases). The CDR3 covers 14 residues. Trimming removed 3 bases from V and 1 base from J, with 9 bases in between. The germline gives CDR1 KGHSH, CDR2 LQKENI. In DNA form, the CDR3 reads TGTGCCAGCTCACCCAGACAGAGGAACACTGAAGCTTTCTTT. As protein: CASSPRQRNTEAFF.

This clone has only one observation. The V gene is TRBV5-1, the J gene TRBJ2-7; TRBD2 might be the D (5 bases). V lost 0 bases and J lost 6, with 10 bases in between. Germline V lookup: CDR1 SGHRS, CDR2 YFSETQ. The CDR3 runs to 13 residues. CDR3 in amino acids: CASSLGEGGEQYF. DNA for the CDR3: TGCGCCAGCAGCTTGGGAGAGGGCGGCGAGCAGTACTTC.